The 31 T cell receptor beta chains in this list originate from one sample, sequenced in a study of T cells in Graves' hyperthyroidism and ophthalmopathy. What was amplified from RNA transcripts were TCR beta CDR3 regions. Using the HTBI primer set, a first-round RT-PCR was run on the TCR CDR3. TCRdb re-derived calls from the multiplex PCR reads in MiXCR, one entry per CDR3 protein. The table has about 530,000 distinct CDR3 sequences, 15% to 20% seen once. The sample comprised blood. These receptor sequences come from a woman aged 18-29 years with Graves' ophthalmopathy.

This clonotype came up many times. The V gene is TRBV27, the J gene TRBJ1-2, with a tentative D call TRBD1 (5 bases). Trimming stripped 2 bases from V and 5 bases from J, with 15 bases between. CDR3 length: 15 amino acids. CDR1 and CDR2 from the germline V gene are MNHEY and SMNVEV (reference sequence). Written as DNA, the CDR3 is TGTGCCAGCAGTTTACTCCAGGGCGGGGGTTATGGCTACACCTTC. As protein: CASSLLQGGGYGYTF.

V usage is TRBV7-3 and J usage is TRBJ1-6, with D perhaps TRBD1 (5 bases). Looked up from germline, CDR1 is SGHTA and CDR2 is FQGTGA. This CDR3 has 14 residues. The V end lost 2 bases, the J end lost 4 bases, and 6 bases lay between the germline ends. The CDR3 nucleotides are TGTGCCAGCAGCTTATCAGGGTATAATTCACCCCTCCACTTT. Protein product: CASSLSGYNSPLHF.

Many counts were recorded for this clonotype. The chain recombines TRBV5-1 with TRBJ1-2; 7 bases align to TRBD1. This CDR3 region has 15 residues. Germline V CDR1 and CDR2: SGHRS, YFSETQ. V shed 4 bases and J 0 bases; nucleotides not matched to a gene: 6. The DNA of the CDR3 is TGCGCCAGCAGCGGGACAGCCAACCCTAACTATGGCTACACCTTC. This codes for CASSGTANPNYGYTF.

This clonotype was counted a few times. The chain combines TRBV4-3 with TRBJ1-1, with D tentatively TRBD1 (6 bases). CDR1 and CDR2 from the germline V gene are LGHNA and YSLEER. The CDR3 is 13 amino acids. Trimming cost V 3 bases and J 7 bases, with 12 bases left between them. The CDR3 is CASSHWTVGEAFF. The CDR3 DNA follows: TGCGCCAGCAGCCATTGGACAGTTGGTGAAGCTTTCTTT.

This clonotype was seen many times. The rearrangement links TRBV5-1 to TRBJ1-4, with unresolved D. In germline, CDR1 is SGHRS, CDR2 YFSETQ. The V gene lost 2 bases and the J gene lost 5 bases, with 10 bases spanning the gap. The CDR3 length is 14 residues. CDR3 amino acids: CASSFGLTNEKLFF. For the CDR3, the DNA is TGCGCCAGCAGCTTTGGACTGACGAATGAAAAACTGTTTTTT. The whole variable domain, remainder taken from reference TRBV5-1 and TRBJ1-4, is KAGVTQTPRYLIKTRGQQVTLSCSPISGHRSVSWYQQTPGQGLQFLFEYFSETQRNKGNFPGRFSGRQFSNSRSEMNVSTLELGDSALYLCASSFGLTNEKLFFGSGTQLSVL.

The chain couples TRBV4-3 to TRBJ2-7, with unresolved D. The germline V and J ends were trimmed by 0 bases and 2 bases, with 17 bases remaining between them. The CDR3 has 17 residues. In germline, CDR1 is LGHNA, CDR2 YSLEER. The CDR3: CASSQDLFDKTPYEQYF. The CDR3 nucleotides are TGCGCCAGCAGCCAAGATCTGTTTGACAAAACCCCCTACGAGCAGTACTTC.

This clonotype was recorded many times. The chain carries TRBV20-1 and TRBJ1-2; 7 nucleotides align to TRBD1. Per germline, CDR1 DFQATT and CDR2 SNEGSKA (reference sequence). The trim removed 5 bases at V and 4 bases at J, leaving 10 bases unmatched. The CDR3 has 14 amino acids. In DNA form, the CDR3 reads TGCAGTGCTCGTCAGGGGGGCGCCCGCTATGGCTACACCTTC. The encoded protein is CSARQGGARYGYTF.

This chain uses TRBV12-3 or TRBV12-4 with TRBJ1-4; no clear D. This CDR3 has 14 residues. The V gene lost 2 bases and the J gene lost 4 bases, with 8 bases spanning the gap. The DNA of the CDR3 is TGTGCCAGCAGTTTATGGGGTGGTAATGAAAAACTGTTTTTT. The encoded protein is CASSLWGGNEKLFF.

In the case of this clonotype: A read error is possible here, since a much larger clone lies one base away. The chain carries TRBV20-1 and TRBJ1-1; the D is unclear. Deletions cut 1 base from V and 1 base from J, with 4 bases between. This CDR3 has 12 residues. CDR1 is DFQATT, CDR2 SNEGSKA, per germline (reference sequence). CDR3 sequence reads: CSARVANTEAFF. DNA for the CDR3: TGCAGTGCTAGAGTGGCGAACACTGAAGCTTTCTTT.

This clonotype appeared many times. This chain's CDR3 is CASRQRNTEAFF. CDR3 coding DNA: TGTGCCAGCAGACAGAGGAACACTGAAGCTTTCTTT. This chain connects TRBV28 to TRBJ1-1; D is ambiguous. This CDR3 contains 12 residues. Germline V CDR1 and CDR2: MDHEN, SYDVKM. Trimming removed 6 bases at V and 1 base at J, with 6 bases between. The variable domain in full, with the rest retrieved from reference TRBV28 and TRBJ1-1, is DVKVTQSSRYLVKRTGEKVFLECVQDMDHENMFWYRQDPGLGLRLIYFSYDVKMKEKGDIPEGYSVSREKKERFSLILESASTNQTSMYLCASRQRNTEAFFGQGTRLTVV.

This clonotype was detected a few times. The V call is TRBV6-1, the J call TRBJ2-1, with D unresolved. CDR1 and CDR2 (germline): MNHNS, SASEGT. This CDR3 region has 17 residues. V gave up 0 bases and J gave up 4 bases, with 16 bases separating them. The DNA for the CDR3 is TGTGCCAGCAGTGAAGCGTTAAAGGTCCAGCCGTACAATGAGCAGTTCTTC. Protein sequence: CASSEALKVQPYNEQFF.

The table lists this clonotype with a few counts. CDR3 DNA: TGTGCCAGCAGTTACCCTTCCTACGGTGAGCAGTTCTTC. Translating it yields CASSYPSYGEQFF. The V gene is TRBV6-2 or TRBV6-3, the J gene TRBJ2-1; D call uncertain. CDR1 and CDR2 (germline): MNHEY, SVGEGT. The CDR3 spans 13 residues. V lost 2 bases to trimming and J lost 9 bases, with 11 bases between them.

This chain connects TRBV7-9 to TRBJ1-1; TRBD1 might be the D (6 bases). Trimming left V 3 bases short and J 4 bases short, with 9 bases between. This CDR3 has 13 residues. Germline CDR1 and CDR2: SEHNR and FQNEAQ (reference sequence). The CDR3 here is CASSFSGATEAFF. CDR3 nucleotide sequence: TGTGCCAGCAGCTTCTCAGGGGCCACTGAAGCTTTCTTT.

This clonotype was seen repeatedly, ten times or more. One end of the junction varies from germline; a read error may be responsible. The rearrangement joins TRBV7-8 to TRBJ1-4; no reliable D call. Germline CDR1 is SGHVS and CDR2 is FQNEAQ. This CDR3 spans 16 amino acids. The CDR3 DNA reads TGTGCCAGCAGCCGTCAAAACAGCGCAACGAATGAAAAACTGTTTTTT. This gives the protein CASSRQNSATNEKLFF.

With regard to this clonotype: A much larger clone is a single base away; this may be a read error. The chain recombines TRBV28 with TRBJ2-7; weak D call: TRBD1 (6 bases). CDR1 and CDR2 from the germline V gene are MDHEN and SYDVKM. This CDR3 comprises 13 residues. Trimming removed 7 bases from V and 7 bases from J, with 17 bases in between. CDR3 sequence reads: CASTTDRAAEQYF. For the CDR3, the DNA is TGTGCCAGCACCACGGACAGAGCTGCGGAGCAGTACTTC.

The chain couples TRBV5-1 to TRBJ1-3; no definite D call. Trimming removed 2 bases at V and 3 bases at J, with 9 bases between. Germline V gene data show CDR1 as SGHRS and CDR2 as YFSETQ. The CDR3 runs 14 residues. CDR3 sequence (DNA): TGCGCCAGCAGCTTCGAGGAGTTTGGAAACACCATATATTTT. Translation: CASSFEEFGNTIYF.

This clonotype was counted only a few times. This chain uses TRBV4-2 with TRBJ1-2; 7 bases fit TRBD1. This CDR3 has 15 amino acids. Per germline, CDR1 LGHNA and CDR2 YNFKEQ. J lost 1 base, V lost 2 bases, and 4 bases had no gene match. In DNA, the CDR3 is TGTGCCAGCAGCCAACTCGGACAGGATAACTATGGCTACACCTTC. Residues: CASSQLGQDNYGYTF.

This clonotype has a handful of counts. J is TRBJ1-3 and V is TRBV6-1; D unclear. This CDR3 contains 14 residues. CDR1 MNHNS and CDR2 SASEGT come from the germline V gene. Trimming pared 3 bases from V and 0 bases from J, leaving 6 bases between. The CDR3 protein is CASSETFSGNTIYF. CDR3 DNA sequence: TGTGCCAGCAGTGAGACCTTCTCTGGAAACACCATATATTTT.

The rearrangement links TRBV30 to TRBJ2-1; no firm D call. Germline loops: CDR1 GTSNPN, CDR2 SVGIG (reference sequence). This CDR3 has 13 amino acids. DNA for the CDR3: TGTGCTATACAGCTAAGCTCCTACAATGAGCAGTTCTTC. Its protein product is CAIQLSSYNEQFF.

This clonotype was detected a few times. V is TRBV5-8 and J is TRBJ1-2; 7 nucleotides agree with TRBD1. J was trimmed by 5 bases and V by 0 bases; bases with no gene match: 4. Germline V gene lookup returns CDR1 SGHTS and CDR2 YDEGEE. There are 14 residues in the CDR3. CDR3 sequence (DNA): TGTGCCAGCAGCTTGGCAGGGGGAGAGTATGGCTACACCTTC. Translating it yields CASSLAGGEYGYTF.

This clonotype has at least ten counts. CDR3 sequence: CASSRTGKGYGAFF. CDR3 DNA: TGTGCCAGCAGCCGAACAGGCAAGGGGTATGGAGCTTTCTTT. The chain uses TRBV5-8 and TRBJ1-1; perhaps TRBD1 as D (5 bases). In germline, CDR1 is SGHTS, CDR2 YDEGEE. The CDR3 sequence is 14 residues long. V lost 4 bases and J lost 10, with 20 bases in between.

This clonotype was seen ten or more times. V is TRBV20-1 and J is TRBJ1-1; TRBD1 matches 10 bases. Germline assignment: CDR1 DFQATT and CDR2 SNEGSKA (reference sequence). This CDR3 is 14 amino acids long. Trimming removed 6 bases from V and 2 bases from J; junction bases left unmatched: 6. Written as DNA, the CDR3 is TGCAGTGCCGGCAGGACAGGGGGAAACACTGAAGCTTTCTTT. Protein product: CSAGRTGGNTEAFF.

In its sample, this clonotype was seen a few times. The J gene is TRBJ2-7, the V gene TRBV12-3 or TRBV12-4; D uncertain. The CDR3 is made up of 12 amino acids. Trimming removed 5 bases from V and 5 bases from J, with 10 bases in between. The CDR3 reads CASSPTVDEQYF. In nucleotides, the CDR3 is TGTGCCAGCAGTCCTACAGTAGACGAGCAGTACTTC.

This clonotype was observed many times. The J gene is TRBJ2-7, the V gene TRBV12-3 or TRBV12-4; 7 nucleotides agree with TRBD1. Germline trimming cut 10 bases from V and 1 base from J; bases unmatched to any gene: 7. CDR3 size: 13 residues. The CDR3 here is CAIRQGESYEQYF. CDR3 DNA: TGTGCCATCAGACAGGGCGAATCCTACGAGCAGTACTTC.

There are many counts of this clonotype. The rearrangement links TRBV10-3 to TRBJ1-2; the D gene is possibly TRBD1 (5 bases). The CDR3 runs 15 residues. Germline V gives CDR1 ENHRY, CDR2 SYGVKD. V was cut by 1 base and J by 4 bases, with 13 bases left in between. Here the CDR3 reads CAISELPGMSYGYTF. The CDR3 nucleotides are TGTGCCATCAGTGAGTTGCCAGGGATGTCCTATGGCTACACCTTC.

This clonotype has at least ten counts. The chain employs TRBV5-1 and TRBJ2-3; D might be TRBD1 (6 bases). Germline CDR1 SGHRS, CDR2 YFSETQ. The CDR3 runs to 18 residues. Deletions cut 4 bases from V and 2 bases from J, with 23 bases between. CDR3 loop: CASSRGNTFRGITDTQYF. The CDR3 nucleotides read TGCGCCAGCAGCCGGGGAAATACCTTCAGGGGTATCACAGATACGCAGTATTTT.

This clonotype was seen repeatedly, ten times or more. The gene calls are TRBV27 and TRBJ1-5; D is unclear. From germline, CDR1 is MNHEY and CDR2 SMNVEV (reference sequence). This CDR3 is built from 15 residues. Trimming cost V 6 bases and J 9 bases, with 21 bases left between them. CDR3 nucleotide sequence: TGTGCCAGCAGCGATAGGTGGGAGACTCTAGGGCCCCAGCATTTT. It codes for CASSDRWETLGPQHF.

This clonotype appeared many times. The chain has TRBV12-3 or TRBV12-4 and TRBJ1-1; D not resolved. The CDR3 is made up of 14 amino acids. V was shortened by 4 bases and J by 3 bases, with 12 bases between the two germline ends. CDR3 in amino acids: CASSSRGGDTEAFF. The DNA for the CDR3 is TGTGCCAGCAGTTCCCGAGGCGGGGACACTGAAGCTTTCTTT.

This chain uses TRBV6-1 with TRBJ1-5, with 7 bases that match TRBD1. This CDR3 region has 14 residues. V lost 6 bases to trimming and J lost 7 bases; unmatched junction nucleotides: 9. Germline V gene data show CDR1 as MNHNS and CDR2 as SASEGT. CDR3 sequence (DNA): TGTGCCAGCAGCCGACAGGGTAGCGGCCAGCCCCAGCATTTT. It yields the protein CASSRQGSGQPQHF.

The V and J genes are TRBV3-1 and TRBJ1-2, with D possibly TRBD1 on 6 matching bases. Per the germline V gene, CDR1 is LGHDT and CDR2 is YNNKEL (reference sequence). The V and J ends lost 3 bases and 5 bases respectively, with 25 bases between them. The length of the CDR3 is 18 residues. The CDR3 is CASSHRGNRAAMIYGYTF. The CDR3 DNA follows: TGTGCCAGCAGCCACCGAGGTAACAGGGCCGCAATGATTTATGGCTACACCTTC.

The chain couples TRBV10-3 to TRBJ1-1; 7 bases line up with TRBD1. Germline V CDR1 and CDR2: ENHRY, SYGVKD. CDR3 length: 13 amino acids. V lost 7 bases and J lost 3; bases outside the gene matches: 5. The CDR3 spells CAITQQGYTEAFF. The CDR3 DNA follows: TGTGCCATCACCCAACAGGGGTACACTGAAGCTTTCTTT.